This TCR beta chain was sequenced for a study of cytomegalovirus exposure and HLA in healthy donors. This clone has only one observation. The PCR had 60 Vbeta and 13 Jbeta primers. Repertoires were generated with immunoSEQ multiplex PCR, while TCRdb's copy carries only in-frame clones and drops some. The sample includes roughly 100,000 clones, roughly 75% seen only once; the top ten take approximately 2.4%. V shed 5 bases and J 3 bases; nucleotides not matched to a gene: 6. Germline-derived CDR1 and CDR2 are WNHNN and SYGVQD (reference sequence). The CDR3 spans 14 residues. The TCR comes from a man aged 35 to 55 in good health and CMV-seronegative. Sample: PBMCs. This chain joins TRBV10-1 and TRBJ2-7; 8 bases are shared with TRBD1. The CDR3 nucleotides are TGCGCCAGCAGTCTAGACAGGGGAGGCTACGAGCAGTACTTC. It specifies CASSLDRGGYEQYF.